This T cell receptor (beta chain) was observed in a study of shared clonotypes between healthy human individuals. Terminally differentiated effector memory CD45RA+ cells were excluded from the naive CD8 cells, which were CD45RO-negative and positively selected for CCR7. TCRdb's copy holds only in-frame clones and misses some; the assay was immunoSEQ multiplex PCR. Among roughly 2.1 million clones listed, 85% to 95% were seen once. This CDR3 contains 14 residues. Germline V gene data show CDR1 as MDHEN and CDR2 as SYDVKM. V was clipped by 4 bases and J by 8 bases, with 17 bases between them. The sequencing sample was made of naive CD8+ T cells from PBMCs. The TCR was taken from a young man in good health. Some clones in this sample may be carry-over from other donors' samples. This chain connects TRBV28 to TRBJ1-2, with D possibly being TRBD1 (6 bases). The CDR3 DNA reads TGTGCCAGCAGTTCGACCGGGGGGCAGGAGGGCTACACCTTC. This encodes CASSSTGGQEGYTF.